The present T cell receptor (beta chain) was sequenced within a study of Ad26.COV2.S vaccination and SARS-CoV-2 variants. About the study: By the intramuscular route, Ad26.COV2.S was given once, or twice 56 days apart. General observations from the study: For non-spike TCRs, breadth in vaccine recipients resembled that in placebo recipients.

Losses at the gene ends were 2 bases for V and 1 base for J; bases not matched to a gene: 5. The CDR3 consists of 15 residues. The germline V gene has CDR1 GTSNPN and CDR2 SVGIG (reference sequence). Treatment of the sample: around 19 received Ad26.COV2.S at low or high dose, single or two shots; five or six received placebo; per-sample allocation not given. At day 63 after the first vaccine or placebo injection, samples were drawn. Turning to this clone: Its specificity is not known.

Profiled with immunoSEQ multiplex PCR; TCRdb holds only in-frame clones, not every one. The sample has some 400,000 clones, around 89% seen once. V and J are TRBV30 and TRBJ2-3; 8 bases agree with TRBD1. The sequence came from a person aged 18-60 years who received the Ad26.COV2.S COVID-19 vaccine or a placebo. This sample comprised peripheral blood, obtained in a trial of Ad26.COV2.S vaccine versus placebo. In DNA form, the CDR3 reads TGTGCCTGGAGTCTAACAGGGGGAGGCACAGATACGCAGTATTTT. Protein sequence: CAWSLTGGGTDTQYF.